This record looks at one T cell receptor (beta chain) sequence and its context. What it recognizes is unknown. There are 12 residues in the CDR3. V was clipped by 5 bases and J by 7 bases, with 11 bases between them. Germline CDR1 and CDR2: SGHTA and FQGNSA. The treatment is: approximately nine-day PBMC culture with coronavirus spike peptide pools or control peptides (ViraFEST assay). Half of the medium was exchanged for fresh IL-2 medium, first on day 3 and then on day 7. The data stem from a study of vaccination and CD4 T cells after COVID-19. General observations from the study: Only relatively few convalescent patients were studied, and early post-infection timepoints were not analyzed. For SARS-CoV-2-reactive clonotypes, the median went from about 20 to 38, a nonsignificant increase.

Once obtained from cultured CD4+ T cells, the DNA was sequenced using the Oncomine TCR Beta short-read assay. Genomic DNA was taken out of cultured CD4+ T cells by extraction. Each CDR3 protein gets one entry after TCRdb re-called the PCR reads with MiXCR. Of about 10,000 distinct CDR3 sequences listed, about 31% are singletons. Sequences were derived from CD4+ T cells from blood, cultured in vitro, sampled after SARS-CoV-2 vaccination. The genes are TRBV7-2 and TRBJ1-1; no reliable D call. This clonotype was obtained from a human donor who had recovered from COVID-19. The CDR3 DNA reads TGTGCCAGCAGCCAGTTTGGGGTTGAAGCTTTCTTT. It yields the protein CASSQFGVEAFF.